This T cell receptor (beta chain) was retrieved from a study of vaccination effects on CD4 cells after COVID-19. As concerns this clone: Antigen unknown.

The CDR3 is 14 residues long. Deletions cut 5 bases from V and 4 bases from J, with 13 bases between. CDR1 is SGHNT, CDR2 YENEEA, per germline. Peptide-pool stimulation followed by sequencing identified expanded antigen-specific CD4+ clonotypes in the ViraFEST assay. After about 10 days in culture, the CD4+ T cells were isolated. SARS-CoV-2 infection was confirmed by PCR in the person between March and December 2020. Assay used: immunoSEQ multiplex PCR; TCRdb lists only in-frame clones, some missing. The table lists fewer than 90,000 clones, around 70% of them singletons, with more than 5% in the top ten.

This chain joins TRBV11-3 and TRBJ2-3; D call uncertain. Material: CD4+ T cells from PBMCs cultured with HIV peptides, obtained before COVID-19 vaccination. Sample subset: HIV-1 Nef peptide pool negative control/reference culture. The sequence was collected from a human donor who had a prior SARS-CoV-2 infection. The CDR3 reads CASSATFSPDTQYF. Written as DNA, the CDR3 is TGTGCCAGCAGCGCGACCTTCAGCCCAGATACGCAGTATTTT.